These T cell receptor beta chains were read from a single sample in a study of Ad26.COV2.S vaccination and SARS-CoV-2 variants. Clones were read by immunoSEQ multiplex PCR, and TCRdb kept only the in-frame ones, dropping some. The sample yields under 250,000 clones, roughly nine tenths seen once. Sequencing was performed on peripheral blood, taken in a trial of Ad26.COV2.S vaccine versus placebo. The origin of the receptors is a person between 18 and 65 years old who received the Ad26.COV2.S COVID-19 vaccine or a placebo. CDR3s include the opening cysteine and the closing phenylalanine or tryptophan. D genes are given only for firm matches. Some rows mark clone size as missing; the rest say once, few, many or name a class of expanded clone.

CDR3aa,CDR3nt,d_gene,v_gene,abundance,j_gene
CAWSLEPVASGEQFF,TGTGCCTGGAGTTTGGAACCGGTTGCGAGCGGTGAGCAGTTCTTC,-,TRBV30,once,TRBJ2-1
CASSQGRDGYTF,TGTGCCAGCTCACAGGGTCGGGATGGCTACACCTTC,-,TRBV7-9,few,TRBJ1-2
CASSSLGAQYYEQYF,TGTGCCAGCAGCTCCCTGGGGGCGCAGTACTACGAGCAGTACTTC,-,TRBV7-6,few,TRBJ2-7
CASSYSYSGRGTEAFF,TGTGCCAGCAGTTACTCGTACAGTGGTAGGGGAACTGAAGCTTTCTTT,-,TRBV6-5,-,TRBJ1-1
CASSSGTSGIWAQYF,TGTGCCAGCAGCTCCGGGACTAGCGGGATTTGGGCCCAGTACTTC,TRBD2,TRBV5-4,once,TRBJ2-5
CATSRGQGKTGGELFF,TGTGCCACCAGCAGAGGACAGGGAAAAACGGGCGGGGAGCTGTTTTTT,TRBD1,TRBV15,-,TRBJ2-2
CASSQVGRVAFGANVLTF,TGTGCCAGCAGCCAAGTGGGCAGGGTAGCATTTGGGGCCAACGTCCTGACTTTC,-,TRBV4-2,-,TRBJ2-6
CASSVDVGTNGYTF,TGTGCCAGCAGCGTAGACGTGGGAACTAATGGCTACACCTTC,-,TRBV9,-,TRBJ1-2
CASSLNNGPLHF,TGTGCCAGCAGTCTAAACAACGGGCCCCTCCACTTT,-,TRBV2,-,TRBJ1-6
CASSLSGGYNEQFF,TGCGCCAGCAGCTTGTCAGGGGGCTACAATGAGCAGTTCTTC,TRBD1,TRBV5-1,-,TRBJ2-1
CASPSNTEAFF,TGTGCCAGTCCCTCGAACACTGAAGCTTTCTTT,-,TRBV27,-,TRBJ1-1
CASSPGQIVTEAFF,TGTGCCAGCTCACCCGGACAGATTGTAACTGAAGCTTTCTTT,-,TRBV18,-,TRBJ1-1
CASSLGQGAGANVLTF,TGCGCCAGCAGCCTCGGACAGGGGGCTGGGGCCAACGTCCTGACTTTC,TRBD1,TRBV4-3,-,TRBJ2-6
CASSGGRGRTTNEKLFF,TGTGCCAGCAGCGGAGGCAGGGGTAGGACAACTAATGAAAAACTGTTTTTT,-,TRBV4-2,-,TRBJ1-4
CSVVGKGAEAFF,TGCAGCGTTGTCGGTAAGGGGGCTGAAGCTTTCTTT,-,TRBV29-1,-,TRBJ1-1
CATTPEGGGGRLRGYTF,TGTGCCACCACCCCTGAGGGGGGAGGGGGCCGCCTTAGAGGCTACACCTTC,TRBD1,TRBV15,-,TRBJ1-2
CAGGQPNTEAFF,TGTGCTGGAGGACAGCCGAACACTGAAGCTTTCTTT,-,TRBV12-5,-,TRBJ1-1
CASSPTGGQPQHF,TGTGCCAGCTCACCAACAGGGGGTCAGCCCCAGCATTTT,TRBD1,TRBV18,-,TRBJ1-5